This T cell receptor (beta chain) comes out of a study of blood T cell repertoires in COVID-19. Study-level information: Sites across the United States, Italy and Spain contributed samples from acute and convalescent COVID-19. From T cells, B-cell-depleted T cells, or PBMCs came the material, which was cDNA or gDNA.

Germline CDR1 is SGHTA and CDR2 is FQGNSA. The CDR3 runs to 16 residues. Trimming pared 0 bases from V and 2 bases from J, leaving 11 bases between. This table comes from immunoSEQ multiplex PCR, and its TCRdb copy is limited to in-frame clones, with some not included. This sample carries some 250,000 clones, about 80% of them seen once, and the ten largest clones take about 3%. This TCR came from a woman older than 75 with acute or convalescent COVID-19. The chain couples TRBV7-2 to TRBJ2-1, with D tentatively TRBD1 (5 bases). The sample taken for sequencing was peripheral blood. The CDR3 region is CASSLARQITYNEQFF. CDR3 coding DNA: TGTGCCAGCAGCTTAGCGCGACAGATAACCTACAATGAGCAGTTCTTC.